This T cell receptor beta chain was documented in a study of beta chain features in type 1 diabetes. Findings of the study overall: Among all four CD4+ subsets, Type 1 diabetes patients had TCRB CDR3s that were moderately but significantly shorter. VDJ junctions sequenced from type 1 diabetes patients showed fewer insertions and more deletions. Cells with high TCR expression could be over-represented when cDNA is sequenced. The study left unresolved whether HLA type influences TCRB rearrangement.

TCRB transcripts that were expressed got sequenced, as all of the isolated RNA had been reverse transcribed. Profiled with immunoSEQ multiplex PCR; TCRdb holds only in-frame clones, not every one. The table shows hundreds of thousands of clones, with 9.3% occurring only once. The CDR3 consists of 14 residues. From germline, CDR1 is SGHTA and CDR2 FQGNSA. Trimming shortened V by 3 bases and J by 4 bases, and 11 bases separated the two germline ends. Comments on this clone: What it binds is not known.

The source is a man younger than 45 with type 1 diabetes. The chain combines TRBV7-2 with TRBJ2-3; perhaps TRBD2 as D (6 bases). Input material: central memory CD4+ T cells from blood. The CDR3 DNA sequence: TGTGCCAGCAGCTTTACGGGGGTGTCAGATACGCAGTATTTT. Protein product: CASSFTGVSDTQYF.